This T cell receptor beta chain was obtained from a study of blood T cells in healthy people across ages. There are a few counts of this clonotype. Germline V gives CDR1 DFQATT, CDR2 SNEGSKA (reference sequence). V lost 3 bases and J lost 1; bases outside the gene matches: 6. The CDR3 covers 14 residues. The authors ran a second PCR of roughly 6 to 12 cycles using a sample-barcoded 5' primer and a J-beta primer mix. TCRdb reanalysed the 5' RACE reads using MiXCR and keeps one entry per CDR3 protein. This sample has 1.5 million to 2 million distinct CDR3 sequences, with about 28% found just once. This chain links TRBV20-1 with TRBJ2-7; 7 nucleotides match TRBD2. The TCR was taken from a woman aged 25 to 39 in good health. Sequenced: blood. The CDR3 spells CSARSGGFSYEQYF. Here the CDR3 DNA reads TGCAGTGCTAGGTCGGGGGGATTTTCCTACGAGCAGTACTTC.